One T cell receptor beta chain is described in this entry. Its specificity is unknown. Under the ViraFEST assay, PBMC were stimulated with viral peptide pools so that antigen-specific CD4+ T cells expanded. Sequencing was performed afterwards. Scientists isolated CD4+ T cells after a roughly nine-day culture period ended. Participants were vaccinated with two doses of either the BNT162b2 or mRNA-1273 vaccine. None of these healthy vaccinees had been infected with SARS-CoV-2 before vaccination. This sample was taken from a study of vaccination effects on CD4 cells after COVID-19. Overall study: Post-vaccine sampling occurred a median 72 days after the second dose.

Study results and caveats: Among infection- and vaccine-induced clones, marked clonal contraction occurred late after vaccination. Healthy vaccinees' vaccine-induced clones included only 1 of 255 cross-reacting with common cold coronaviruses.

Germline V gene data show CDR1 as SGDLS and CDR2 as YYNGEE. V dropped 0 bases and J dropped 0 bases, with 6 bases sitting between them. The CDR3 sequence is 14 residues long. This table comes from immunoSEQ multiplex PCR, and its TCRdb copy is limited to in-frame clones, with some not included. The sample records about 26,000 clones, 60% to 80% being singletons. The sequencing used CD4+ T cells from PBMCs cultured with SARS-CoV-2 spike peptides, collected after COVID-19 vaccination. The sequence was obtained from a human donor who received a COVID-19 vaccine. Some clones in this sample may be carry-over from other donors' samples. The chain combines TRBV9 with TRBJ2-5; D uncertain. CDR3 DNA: TGTGCCAGCAGCGTAGGCGACCACCAAGAGACCCAGTACTTC. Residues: CASSVGDHQETQYF.